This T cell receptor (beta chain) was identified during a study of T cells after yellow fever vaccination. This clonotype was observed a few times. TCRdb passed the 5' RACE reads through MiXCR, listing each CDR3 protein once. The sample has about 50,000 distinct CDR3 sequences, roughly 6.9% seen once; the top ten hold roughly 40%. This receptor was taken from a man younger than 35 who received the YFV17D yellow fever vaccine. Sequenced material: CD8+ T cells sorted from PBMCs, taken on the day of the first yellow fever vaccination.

This CDR3 is CASSVEGAEDTQYF. CDR3 coding DNA: TGTGCCAGCAGCGTAGAAGGGGCCGAAGATACGCAGTATTTT. The rearrangement joins TRBV9 to TRBJ2-3, with D possibly TRBD1 on 5 matching bases. The CDR3 has 14 amino acids. Trimming removed 0 bases at V and 5 bases at J, with 10 bases between. The V gene's germline CDR1 is SGDLS and CDR2 YYNGEE.